The clone carrying this T cell receptor (beta chain) turned up a few times. With 3 bases clipped from V and 7 bases from J, the junction kept 13 bases outside the gene matches. The CDR3 is 17 residues long. The germline CDR1 and CDR2 sequences are SEHNR and FQNEAQ (reference sequence). The source of the sample is a study of shared clonotypes between healthy human individuals. Only CD45RO-negative cells positively selected for CCR7 counted as naive CD8 cells, so terminally differentiated effector memory CD45RA+ cells were excluded. Study donors comprised healthy, HIV-negative adults devoid of recent acute infection or vaccination. The repertoire was sequenced with immunoSEQ multiplex PCR; TCRdb's copy has only in-frame clones and lacks some. The table has 1.5 million to 2.5 million clones, roughly 94% seen once.

The source is a man between 18 and 35 years old in good health. The sequencing sample was made of naive CD8+ T cells sorted from blood. The chain joins TRBV7-9 to TRBJ1-4; 8 bases fit TRBD1. The CDR3 DNA reads TGTGCCAGCAGCTTGGCGACTGCAGGGGGCGCGGCTGAAAAACTGTTTTTT. It specifies CASSLATAGGAAEKLFF.